One T cell receptor (beta chain) is described in this entry. The data belong to a study of blood T cell repertoires in COVID-19. About the research overall: Whether acute or convalescent, the COVID-19 samples came from the United States, Italy and Spain.

TCRdb keeps only in-frame clones here, not all; method: immunoSEQ multiplex PCR. The table shows about 190,000 clones, with more than 70% occurring only once. The sequence was obtained from a woman of 80 years or more with active or convalescent COVID-19. Source material: peripheral blood.

The CDR3 is CASSDTGPGELFF. As DNA, the CDR3 is TGTGCCAGCAGTGACACAGGGCCCGGGGAGCTGTTTTTT. The chain carries TRBV2 and TRBJ2-2; perhaps TRBD1 as D (6 bases). Germline lookup yields CDR1 SNHLY and CDR2 FYNNEI. The CDR3 has 13 residues. V lost 3 bases to trimming and J lost 6 bases, with 8 bases between them.